This entry lists 30 T cell receptor beta chains sequenced from one sample in a study of blood T cell repertoires in COVID-19. Sequenced by immunoSEQ multiplex PCR; TCRdb stores in-frame clones only, minus some. The sample shows just under 300,000 clones, more than 75% of them seen only once. Sequencing was performed on peripheral blood. The receptor source for this set is a man between 65 and 85 years old with acute or convalescent COVID-19.

The rearrangement uses TRBV4-2 and TRBJ2-1, with 11 positions matching TRBD1. Germline V gene lookup returns CDR1 LGHNA and CDR2 YNFKEQ. This CDR3 region has 16 residues. The J segment lost 7 bases and the V segment lost 1 base, leaving 6 bases of the junction unmatched. The CDR3 region has the DNA TGTGCCAGCAGCCAAGCGGGGACAGGGGGGGGGAATGAGCAGTTCTTC. It encodes CASSQAGTGGGNEQFF.

The chain links TRBV11-2 to TRBJ1-6; 10 nucleotides align to TRBD1. After removal of 1 base from V and 7 bases from J, the junction contained 4 bases not matched to a gene. Germline V gene data show CDR1 as SGHAT and CDR2 as FQNNGV. CDR3 size: 16 residues. The CDR3 here is CASSLGGQGWNSPLHF. CDR3 sequence (DNA): TGTGCCAGCAGCTTAGGGGGACAGGGGTGGAATTCACCCCTCCACTTT.

The chain links TRBV4-2 to TRBJ2-7; 7 bases are shared with TRBD1. CDR3 size: 14 residues. Germline V CDR1 and CDR2: LGHNA, YNFKEQ. V dropped 4 bases and J dropped 2; count of bases not matched to a gene: 5. The DNA of the CDR3 is TGTGCCAGCAGCCCTCGGACAGGACCCTACGAGCAGTACTTC. This sequence encodes CASSPRTGPYEQYF.

This chain connects TRBV7-2 to TRBJ1-2, with D possibly matching TRBD1 (5 bases). The CDR3 covers 13 residues. Trimming pared 2 bases from V and 8 bases from J, leaving 12 bases between. The V gene's germline CDR1 is SGHTA and CDR2 FQGNSA. The CDR3 coding sequence is TGTGCCAGCAGCTTAAGTCAGGGTAGCGGCTACACCTTC. This sequence encodes CASSLSQGSGYTF. Together with reference TRBV7-2 and TRBJ1-2, the CDR3 gives the full variable domain: GAGVSQSPSNKVTEKGKDVELRCDPISGHTALYWYRQSLGQGLEFLIYFQGNSAPDKSGLPSDRFSAERTGGSVSTLTIQRTQQEDSAVYLCASSLSQGSGYTFGSGTRLTVV.

The chain is built from TRBV5-4 and TRBJ2-1; perhaps TRBD1 as D (6 bases). From germline, CDR1 is SGHNT and CDR2 YYREEE (reference sequence). This CDR3 contains 12 residues. Trimming took off 2 bases at V and 8 bases at J, with 8 bases between the two ends. The chain's CDR3 is CASSLDRYEQFF. In nucleotides, the CDR3 is TGTGCCAGCAGCTTAGACAGGTATGAGCAGTTCTTC.

The rearrangement joins TRBV29-1 to TRBJ2-1, with D possibly TRBD2 on 6 matching bases. This CDR3 is 14 amino acids long. Trimming removed 4 bases at V and 4 bases at J, with 14 bases between. Germline V CDR1 and CDR2: SQVTM, ANQGSEA. In DNA form, the CDR3 reads TGCAGCGTTGGGGGAGGACTTCGTTACAATGAGCAGTTCTTC. Protein sequence: CSVGGGLRYNEQFF.

The chain carries TRBV25-1 and TRBJ2-3; 11 nucleotides align to TRBD2. This CDR3 spans 17 amino acids. Per the germline V gene, CDR1 is MGHDK and CDR2 is SYGVNS. Trimming at V came to 3 bases and at J to 4 bases, leaving 9 bases not matched to a gene. As DNA, the CDR3 is TGTGCCAGCAGTGACCAGTTAGCGGGGGGGCGGTCAGATACGCAGTATTTT. Encoded protein: CASSDQLAGGRSDTQYF.

This clone occurred once. The CDR3 DNA follows: TGTGCCAGCAGTCCCGCGCGGGGGGGGAATCGGAATTCACCCCTCCACTTT. Translating gives CASSPARGGNRNSPLHF. The V call is TRBV6-6, the J call TRBJ1-6, with a tentative D call TRBD1 (5 bases). CDR3 size: 17 residues. CDR1 and CDR2 (germline): MNHNY, SVGAGI (reference sequence). The V and J ends lost 5 bases and 7 bases respectively, with 21 bases between them.

This clone came up a few times. This sequence joins TRBV4-3 and TRBJ2-5; TRBD2 aligns across 8 bases. V dropped 3 bases and J dropped 1; count of bases not matched to a gene: 7. From germline, CDR1 is LGHNA and CDR2 YSLEER. The CDR3 consists of 16 residues. The CDR3 reads CASSHQIGGAQETQYF. Written as DNA, the CDR3 is TGCGCCAGCAGCCATCAAATCGGGGGGGCCCAAGAGACCCAGTACTTC.

V gene TRBV11-2 combines with J gene TRBJ2-2, with D unclear. The CDR3 loop spans 13 amino acids. CDR1 is SGHAT and CDR2 is FQNNGV in the germline V gene. V lost 8 bases and J 9 bases, leaving 16 bases between the germline ends. In DNA, the CDR3 is TGTGCCAGCGGGCCCCAGGCCCCCCGGGAGCTGTTTTTT. Its translation: CASGPQAPRELFF.

The genes are TRBV4-1 and TRBJ2-7, with a weak D call TRBD1 (5 bases). Germline CDR1 is MGHRA and CDR2 is YSYEKL. V was trimmed by 0 bases and J by 2 bases, leaving 14 bases between them. This CDR3 comprises 16 residues. CDR3 sequence: CASSQDGAGYAYEQYF. CDR3 nucleotides: TGCGCCAGCAGCCAAGATGGGGCAGGGTACGCCTACGAGCAGTACTTC.

This chain uses TRBV30 with TRBJ1-6; 11 bases align to TRBD1. This CDR3 contains 18 residues. The ends lost 3 bases at V and 7 bases at J; junction bases unmatched: 14. Per the germline V gene, CDR1 is GTSNPN and CDR2 is SVGIG (reference sequence). The CDR3 loop is CAWRIVISRDRGNSPLHF. CDR3 sequence (DNA): TGTGCCTGGAGAATTGTAATCTCCCGGGACAGGGGGAATTCACCCCTCCACTTT. The variable domain in full, completed from reference TRBV30 and TRBJ1-6, reads SQTIHQWPATLVQPVGSPLSLECTVEGTSNPNLYWYRQAAGRGLQLLFYSVGIGQISSEVPQNLSASRPQDRQFILSSKKLLLSDSGFYLCAWRIVISRDRGNSPLHFGNGTRLTVT.

This clone has only a few counts. The chain is built from TRBV4-1 and TRBJ1-6; 8 nucleotides line up with TRBD1. Unmatched junction bases numbered 11, after V lost 0 bases and J lost 10 bases. Looked up from germline, CDR1 is MGHRA and CDR2 is YSYEKL. The CDR3 has 17 amino acids. CDR3 amino acids: CASSQDLGQGTGSPLHF. The CDR3 DNA is TGCGCCAGCAGCCAAGATCTCGGACAGGGAACGGGCTCACCCCTCCACTTT.

The count of this clone is one. The V call is TRBV7-2, the J call TRBJ2-1; 9 bases match TRBD2. Per the germline V gene, CDR1 is SGHTA and CDR2 is FQGNSA. There are 17 residues in the CDR3. V gave up 1 base and J gave up 2 bases; unmatched junction bases: 6. As DNA, the CDR3 is TGTGCCAGCAGCTTAGGAGGTAGCGGGAGTCCCTACAATGAGCAGTTCTTC. This codes for CASSLGGSGSPYNEQFF.

The V call is TRBV19, the J call TRBJ2-1, with 9 bases matching TRBD1. After removal of 0 bases from V and 14 bases from J, the junction contained 8 bases not matched to a gene. Germline values: CDR1 LNHDA, CDR2 SQIVND (reference sequence). The CDR3 contains 14 residues. In nucleotides, the CDR3 is TGTGCCAGTAGTATAGATAGAGGGGGACAGGGAGAGTTCTTC. It specifies CASSIDRGGQGEFF.

The CDR3 DNA reads TGCGCCAGCAGCGCCGAACCATTACGGGTGGCTTTCTTT. Its protein is CASSAEPLRVAFF. This rearrangement joins TRBV5-1 to TRBJ1-1; no clear D. The CDR3 has 13 amino acids. The germline CDR1 and CDR2 sequences are SGHRS and YFSETQ. V lost 4 bases to trimming and J lost 11 bases, with 18 bases between them.

The rearrangement uses TRBV11-2 and TRBJ2-7; weak D call: TRBD1 (6 bases). From germline, CDR1 is SGHAT and CDR2 FQNNGV. Between the trimmed V and J ends, which lost 5 bases and 1 base, there was a span of 12 bases. CDR3 length: 14 amino acids. The CDR3 DNA sequence: TGTGCCAGCAGCCCCCAACAGGGTTCCTACGAGCAGTACTTC. Translating gives CASSPQQGSYEQYF.

The chain carries TRBV28 and TRBJ1-2; weak D call: TRBD1 (5 bases). V lost 2 bases and J 6 bases, leaving 13 bases between the germline ends. Germline assignment: CDR1 MDHEN and CDR2 SYDVKM. This CDR3 spans 14 amino acids. The CDR3 DNA reads as TGTGCCAGCAGTTTAATAGCCAGGGATCATGGCTACACCTTC. Translated: CASSLIARDHGYTF.

This clone was observed a few times. The chain joins TRBV9 to TRBJ1-3; tentative D call: TRBD1 (5 bases). The CDR3 covers 16 residues. V lost 3 bases to trimming and J lost 2 bases, with 15 bases between them. The germline V gene has CDR1 SGDLS and CDR2 YYNGEE. The CDR3 coding sequence is TGTGCCAGCAGCGCTCGCCCGGGGACTACTGGAAACACCATATATTTT. It is translated as CASSARPGTTGNTIYF.

The rearrangement joins TRBV5-4 to TRBJ2-1, with D possibly TRBD1 on 6 matching bases. Looked up from germline, CDR1 is SGHNT and CDR2 is YYREEE (reference sequence). V was clipped by 4 bases and J by 5 bases, with 10 bases between them. CDR3 length equals 13 residues. The CDR3 coding sequence is TGTGCCAGCAGCAAGGACAGAAACAATGAGCAGTTCTTC. This translates into CASSKDRNNEQFF.

This chain connects TRBV6-2 or TRBV6-3 to TRBJ2-3; D is possibly TRBD2 (7 bases). The CDR3 spans 15 residues. The V end was cut by 2 bases, the J end by 8 bases, with 17 bases between. Germline CDR1 and CDR2: MNHEY and SVGEGT. CDR3 amino acids: CASSYPGGGQGTQYF. The CDR3 nucleotides are TGTGCCAGCAGTTACCCGGGGGGCGGCCAGGGTACGCAGTATTTT.

The chain recombines TRBV5-1 with TRBJ1-2; TRBD1 matches 10 bases. The V and J ends lost 4 bases and 1 base, in that order; junction bases with no gene match: 4. From germline, CDR1 is SGHRS and CDR2 YFSETQ. This CDR3 spans 15 amino acids. CDR3 in DNA: TGCGCCAGCAGCATGACAGGGGGCAGTAACTATGGCTACACCTTC. It is translated as CASSMTGGSNYGYTF. Full variable domain (outside the CDR3, taken from reference TRBV5-1 and TRBJ1-2): KAGVTQTPRYLIKTRGQQVTLSCSPISGHRSVSWYQQTPGQGLQFLFEYFSETQRNKGNFPGRFSGRQFSNSRSEMNVSTLELGDSALYLCASSMTGGSNYGYTFGSGTRLTVV.

This clone was recorded a few times. The chain uses TRBV9 and TRBJ1-4, with 7 bases matching TRBD1. There are 16 residues in the CDR3. Trimming at V came to 3 bases and at J to 4 bases, leaving 9 bases not matched to a gene. Germline CDR1 and CDR2: SGDLS and YYNGEE. This CDR3 is CASSAGQASFNEKLFF. The CDR3 region has the DNA TGTGCCAGCAGCGCCGGACAGGCCTCATTTAATGAAAAACTGTTTTTT. Supplemented by reference TRBV9 and TRBJ1-4, the full variable domain reads DSGVTQTPKHLITATGQRVTLRCSPRSGDLSVYWYQQSLDQGLQFLIQYYNGEERAKGNILERFSAQQFPDLHSELNLSSLELGDSALYFCASSAGQASFNEKLFFGSGTQLSVL.

This clone was recorded many times. The chain is built from TRBV7-9 and TRBJ2-1; tentatively, D is TRBD1 (6 bases). The germline V and J ends were trimmed by 2 bases and 8 bases, with 10 bases remaining between them. This CDR3 is built from 13 residues. Per the germline V gene, CDR1 is SEHNR and CDR2 is FQNEAQ (reference sequence). CDR3 residues: CASSLQQGHEQFF. The CDR3 DNA is TGTGCCAGCAGCTTACAACAGGGCCATGAGCAGTTCTTC.

Concerning this clone: Within the sample, other DNA sequences also encode this same CDR3. The chain recombines TRBV7-2 with TRBJ2-1; 13 bases fit TRBD2. The CDR3 contains 14 residues. Germline loops: CDR1 SGHTA, CDR2 FQGNSA. After removal of 5 bases from V and 9 bases from J, the junction contained 4 bases not matched to a gene. CDR3 residues: CASSSGLAGVEQFF. The CDR3 nucleotides are TGTGCCAGCAGCAGCGGACTAGCGGGAGTTGAGCAGTTCTTC.

The rearrangement links TRBV10-1 to TRBJ2-2; tentatively, D is TRBD2 (6 bases). V lost 6 bases and J lost 2, with 13 bases in between. The CDR3 runs to 15 residues. Germline V CDR1 and CDR2: WNHNN, SYGVQD (reference sequence). CDR3 DNA sequence: TGCGCCAGCAGCCAGGGAGGACCCAACACCGGGGAGCTGTTTTTT. Translation: CASSQGGPNTGELFF.

This chain connects TRBV4-3 to TRBJ1-5; D perhaps matches TRBD1 (5 bases). The V end was cut by 4 bases, the J end by 7 bases, with 17 bases between. The CDR3 is 15 residues long. Germline V gene data show CDR1 as LGHNA and CDR2 as YSLEER. The CDR3 DNA is TGCGCCAGCAGCCTCTACGGGGGGGTGGCCCAGCCCCAGCATTTT. Protein sequence: CASSLYGGVAQPQHF.

This clone was counted a single time. The CDR3 is CASSSPRQGENEKLFF. CDR3 sequence (DNA): TGTGCCAGCAGCTCACCCCGACAGGGTGAGAATGAAAAACTGTTTTTT. The chain links TRBV7-2 to TRBJ1-4, with 7 nucleotides matching TRBD1. The CDR3 is 16 amino acids. J lost 5 bases, V lost 4 bases, and 10 bases had no gene match. Per germline, CDR1 SGHTA and CDR2 FQGNSA.

This chain connects TRBV28 to TRBJ2-1, with a possible D match to TRBD2 (5 bases). Germline CDR1 is MDHEN and CDR2 is SYDVKM. The CDR3 contains 13 residues. Trimming shortened V by 5 bases and J by 6 bases, and 11 bases separated the two germline ends. The CDR3 region is CASSRGSLNEQFF. As DNA, the CDR3 is TGTGCCAGCAGTCGGGGTAGCCTCAATGAGCAGTTCTTC.

The J gene is TRBJ1-5, the V gene TRBV12-3 or TRBV12-4; D remains unclear. This CDR3 is built from 12 residues. V was trimmed by 6 bases and J by 5 bases, leaving 8 bases between them. The CDR3 bases are TGTGCCAGCAGCCCAACGGATCAGCCCCAGCATTTT. This gives the protein CASSPTDQPQHF.